Presented here are 28 T cell receptor beta chains from one specimen sequenced in a study of a mutant IDH1 vaccine in newly diagnosed glioma. Using immunoSEQ multiplex PCR, the repertoire was profiled, and TCRdb retains in-frame clones only, with some absent. The profile covers approximately 62,000 clones, with approximately 80% appearing a single time and about 4.1% taken by the ten largest. Time point indicated: week 35, safety follow-up. Vaccination comprised doses that each held 300 ug of mutant IDH1 20-mer peptide, plus topical imiquimod. For these receptors, no antigen is known. Here the sequenced sample was PBMCs, taken from a glioma patient whose treatment included an IDH1 peptide vaccine. All receptors come from a man under 40 with glioma.

V is TRBV11-2 and J is TRBJ2-1, with 14 positions matching TRBD2. The CDR3 runs 16 residues. Germline CDR1 is SGHAT and CDR2 is FQNNGV. The junction had 13 bases not matched to a gene; V was cut back by 10 bases and J by 8 bases. The chain's CDR3 is CATRRLAGGPLDEQFF. The CDR3 nucleotides read TGTGCCACCAGACGACTAGCGGGGGGGCCCTTGGATGAGCAGTTCTTC.

V and J are TRBV2 and TRBJ2-5; D is possibly TRBD2 (6 bases). V was shortened by 11 bases and J by 2 bases, with 15 bases between the two germline ends. Germline assignment: CDR1 SNHLY and CDR2 FYNNEI. The CDR3 runs 13 residues. CDR3 sequence: CAGGDWQQETQYF. CDR3 nucleotide sequence: TGTGCCGGAGGGGACTGGCAACAAGAGACCCAGTACTTC.

This chain connects TRBV7-9 to TRBJ2-3, with D possibly called TRBD1 or TRBD2 (6 bases each). V was trimmed by 2 bases and J by 4 bases, leaving 7 bases between them. Germline loops: CDR1 SEHNR, CDR2 FQNEAQ (reference sequence). The CDR3 is 13 amino acids. CDR3 protein: CASSLRGADTQYF. DNA for the CDR3: TGTGCCAGCAGCTTAAGGGGGGCAGATACGCAGTATTTT.

The chain has TRBV10-3 and TRBJ1-1; D gene unclear. CDR1 is ENHRY and CDR2 is SYGVKD in the germline V gene. Trimming took off 4 bases at V and 4 bases at J, with 7 bases between the two ends. The CDR3 extends over 12 amino acids. CDR3 nucleotides: TGTGCCATCAGTGCCTCGAGCACTGAAGCTTTCTTT. Translation: CAISASSTEAFF.

This chain joins TRBV12-5 and TRBJ2-1; tentatively, D is TRBD1 (6 bases). Germline values: CDR1 LGHNT, CDR2 FRNRAP. The CDR3 has 15 residues. Trimming removed 6 bases at V and 1 base at J, with 13 bases between. The CDR3 is CASGPDRRSYNEQFF. The CDR3, as DNA: TGTGCTAGTGGACCTGACAGGCGATCCTACAATGAGCAGTTCTTC. Together with reference TRBV12-5 and TRBJ2-1, the CDR3 gives the full variable domain: DARVTQTPRHKVTEMGQEVTMRCQPILGHNTVFWYRQTMMQGLELLAYFRNRAPLDDSGMPKDRFSAEMPDATLATLKIQPSEPRDSAVYFCASGPDRRSYNEQFFGPGTRLTVL.

The DNA of the CDR3 is TGTGCCAGCAGTGGGGGACAGGAAGGGTCACCCCTCCACTTT. Protein product: CASSGGQEGSPLHF. The V and J genes are TRBV6-1 and TRBJ1-6, with TRBD1 matching over 8 bases. Germline CDR1 reads MNHNS; CDR2 reads SASEGT. The CDR3 totals 14 residues. V lost 4 bases, J lost 10 bases, and 6 bases stayed unmatched.

The CDR3 DNA follows: TGTGCCAGCAGCGAGAGGGGCTCGGGTGGCTACACCTTC. It specifies CASSERGSGGYTF. The V call is TRBV2, the J call TRBJ1-2; weak D call: TRBD1 (5 bases). Trimming took 6 bases from V and 7 from J, leaving 15 bases between them. Per the germline V gene, CDR1 is SNHLY and CDR2 is FYNNEI. This CDR3 is 13 amino acids long.

The chain combines TRBV2 with TRBJ2-1, with TRBD2 matching 11 bases. V lost 2 bases to trimming and J lost 8 bases; unmatched junction nucleotides: 5. The CDR3 extends over 15 amino acids. The germline CDR1 and CDR2 sequences are SNHLY and FYNNEI. CDR3 in DNA: TGTGCCAGCAGTGAAACTAGCGGGGGCCTACATGAGCAGTTCTTC. It specifies CASSETSGGLHEQFF.

The V call is TRBV28, the J call TRBJ2-7; weak D call: TRBD2 (5 bases). The CDR3 consists of 10 residues. Germline V gene lookup returns CDR1 MDHEN and CDR2 SYDVKM. The V gene lost 10 bases and the J gene lost 7 bases, with 11 bases spanning the gap. CDR3 in DNA: TGTGCCACCGCGACTACTGAGCAGTACTTC. Its translation is CATATTEQYF.

The rearrangement joins TRBV7-9 to TRBJ1-4, with TRBD1 matching 8 bases. Looked up from germline, CDR1 is SEHNR and CDR2 is FQNEAQ (reference sequence). The CDR3 loop spans 15 amino acids. J gave up 7 bases and V 1 base, and 5 bases lay outside the gene matches. The CDR3 coding sequence is TGTGCCAGCAGCTTAGGGGGCAGGGGGCCTGAAAAACTGTTTTTT. Protein: CASSLGGRGPEKLFF.

The V call is TRBV5-1, the J call TRBJ2-3; TRBD1 might be the D (6 bases). This CDR3 has 16 residues. CDR1 SGHRS and CDR2 YFSETQ come from the germline V gene. V lost 4 bases and J lost 0, with 15 bases in between. The CDR3: CASSRKTGSSTDTQYF. CDR3 nucleotides: TGCGCCAGCAGCAGGAAGACAGGCTCTAGCACAGATACGCAGTATTTT.

This chain connects TRBV6-1 to TRBJ2-2; no firm D call. This CDR3 has 16 amino acids. Trimming shortened V by 2 bases and J by 3 bases, and 13 bases separated the two germline ends. Germline V gives CDR1 MNHNS, CDR2 SASEGT. The CDR3 bases are TGTGCCAGCAGTGAATGGGTGGCCGCGGACACCGGGGAGCTGTTTTTT. Translating gives CASSEWVAADTGELFF.

CDR3 region: CASSLDTAWTGNFSYGYTF. DNA for the CDR3: TGTGCCAGCAGCTTAGATACCGCGTGGACAGGGAATTTCTCCTATGGCTACACCTTC. The V call is TRBV11-2, the J call TRBJ1-2; 8 nucleotides match TRBD1. CDR3 length equals 19 residues. J was trimmed by 4 bases and V by 0 bases; bases with no gene match: 16. Germline CDR1 reads SGHAT; CDR2 reads FQNNGV.

This clone was counted once. J is TRBJ2-1 and V is TRBV10-3; perhaps TRBD1 as D (5 bases). The germline V and J ends were trimmed by 4 bases and 4 bases, with 14 bases remaining between them. Germline assignment: CDR1 ENHRY and CDR2 SYGVKD. The CDR3 has 15 amino acids. The CDR3 sequence: CAISGKGAGYNEQFF. The CDR3, as DNA: TGTGCCATCAGTGGAAAAGGGGCCGGGTACAATGAGCAGTTCTTC.

This clone showed up just a few times. The chain employs TRBV6-6 and TRBJ1-1; 10 bases map to TRBD1. CDR3 length: 16 residues. V was clipped by 2 bases and J by 4 bases; unmatched bases: 7. Germline-derived CDR1 and CDR2 are MNHNY and SVGAGI (reference sequence). For the CDR3, the DNA is TGTGCCAGCAGTTACGGGACAGGGGTCTATCCCACTGAAGCTTTCTTT. This encodes CASSYGTGVYPTEAFF.

This sequence joins TRBV4-1 and TRBJ2-1, with 7 bases lining up with TRBD2. The junction had 2 bases not matched to a gene; V was cut back by 0 bases and J by 0 bases. CDR1 and CDR2 (germline): MGHRA, YSYEKL. This CDR3 region has 16 residues. In DNA, the CDR3 is TGCGCCAGCAGCCAAGATGCGGGGGTCTCCTACAATGAGCAGTTCTTC. Translating it yields CASSQDAGVSYNEQFF.

J is TRBJ2-1 and V is TRBV7-9; 10 bases match TRBD1. The CDR3 runs 13 residues. Unmatched junction bases numbered 5, after V lost 0 bases and J lost 15 bases. Looked up from germline, CDR1 is SEHNR and CDR2 is FQNEAQ (reference sequence). CDR3 coding DNA: TGTGCCAGCAGCTTAGCGGGACAGGGGCGGGGGTTCTTC. It codes for CASSLAGQGRGFF. Full variable domain (missing parts from reference TRBV7-9 and TRBJ2-1): DTGVSQNPRHKITKRGQNVTFRCDPISEHNRLYWYRQTLGQGPEFLTYFQNEAQLEKSRLLSDRFSAERPKGSFSTLEIQRTEQGDSAMYLCASSLAGQGRGFFGPGTRLTVL.

J is TRBJ1-6 and V is TRBV6-5; 10 nucleotides line up with TRBD1. The CDR3 extends over 15 amino acids. Germline V gene lookup returns CDR1 MNHEY and CDR2 SVGAGI. Trimming cost V 6 bases and J 6 bases; bases outside gene matches: 5. CDR3 DNA sequence: TGTGCCAGCAGGAAAGGGACAGGGGTTAATTCACCCCTCCACTTT. Protein product: CASRKGTGVNSPLHF.

The chain uses TRBV11-3 and TRBJ1-1, with TRBD1 identical over 7 bases. The V and J ends lost 3 bases and 0 bases, in that order; junction bases with no gene match: 1. CDR3 size: 14 residues. CDR1 SGHNT and CDR2 YENEEA come from the germline V gene. DNA of the CDR3: TGTGCCAGCAGCTTGACAGGGATGAACACTGAAGCTTTCTTT. This translates into CASSLTGMNTEAFF.

The chain employs TRBV30 and TRBJ1-3, with TRBD1 as a possible D gene (6 bases). Deletions cut 4 bases from V and 3 bases from J, with 16 bases between. The length of the CDR3 is 15 residues. CDR1 is GTSNPN and CDR2 is SVGIG in the germline V gene (reference sequence). The CDR3 region has the DNA TGTGCCTGGACCACACACAGGGTTGATGGAAACACCATATATTTT. This sequence encodes CAWTTHRVDGNTIYF.

The chain carries TRBV29-1 and TRBJ2-3; D ambiguous. From germline, CDR1 is SQVTM and CDR2 ANQGSEA. V was pared by 0 bases and J by 1 base, with 5 bases between. CDR3 size: 13 residues. Written as DNA, the CDR3 is TGCAGCGTTGAAGATCGGCGCACAGATACGCAGTATTTT. Amino acid sequence: CSVEDRRTDTQYF.

This clone came up once. The gene calls are TRBV5-6 and TRBJ1-6; D uncertain. Deletions cut 2 bases from V and 4 bases from J, with 13 bases between. The CDR3 runs to 16 residues. Germline assignment: CDR1 SGHDT and CDR2 YYEEEE. This chain's CDR3 is CASSFGQRRYNSPLHF. CDR3 DNA: TGTGCCAGCAGCTTTGGGCAGCGCAGATATAATTCACCCCTCCACTTT. Full variable domain (remainder filled in from reference TRBV5-6 and TRBJ1-6): DAGVTQSPTHLIKTRGQQVTLRCSPKSGHDTVSWYQQALGQGPQFIFQYYEEEERQRGNFPDRFSGHQFPNYSSELNVNALLLGDSALYLCASSFGQRRYNSPLHFGNGTRLTVT.

The rearrangement uses TRBV6-1 and TRBJ2-2; maybe TRBD1 (6 bases). Trimming stripped 4 bases from V and 4 bases from J, with 19 bases between. CDR1 MNHNS and CDR2 SASEGT come from the germline V gene. The CDR3 consists of 17 residues. The DNA of the CDR3 is TGTGCCAGCAGTGGATATAAAGCCGGACAGTTCACCGGGGAGCTGTTTTTT. Translated, it gives CASSGYKAGQFTGELFF.

This chain links TRBV5-4 with TRBJ2-5; D is unclear. This CDR3 contains 12 residues. Germline CDR1 SGHNT, CDR2 YYREEE (reference sequence). V was cut by 3 bases and J by 5 bases, with 8 bases left in between. Here the CDR3 DNA reads TGTGCCAGCAGCTCAGGTCTTGAGACCCAGTACTTC. Amino acid sequence: CASSSGLETQYF.

The V and J genes are TRBV27 and TRBJ1-1; no definite D call. The CDR3 loop spans 13 amino acids. Trimming removed 4 bases at V and 6 bases at J, with 12 bases between. The germline gives CDR1 MNHEY, CDR2 SMNVEV (reference sequence). The CDR3 DNA reads as TGTGCCAGCAGTTCTAACAGAGTCGCTGAAGCTTTCTTT. Translated: CASSSNRVAEAFF.

The chain recombines TRBV6-5 with TRBJ2-2, with 7 bases lining up with TRBD1. The CDR3 loop spans 15 amino acids. Trimming at V came to 2 bases and at J to 2 bases, leaving 2 bases not matched to a gene. Germline values: CDR1 MNHEY, CDR2 SVGAGI. In DNA, the CDR3 is TGTGCCAGCAGTTACCGGGACAGTAACACCGGGGAGCTGTTTTTT. Its protein is CASSYRDSNTGELFF.

The gene calls are TRBV2 and TRBJ1-2; D gene unclear. Germline CDR1 reads SNHLY; CDR2 reads FYNNEI. The CDR3 is 14 amino acids. V dropped 6 bases and J dropped 6 bases, with 17 bases sitting between them. The CDR3 DNA reads TGTGCCAGCAGGGGATCGGGCCCCCTTAATGGCTACACCTTC. Its protein is CASRGSGPLNGYTF.

This chain uses TRBV30 with TRBJ2-7; the match to TRBD1 covers 10 bases. CDR3 size: 16 residues. Germline V CDR1 and CDR2: GTSNPN, SVGIG (reference sequence). After removal of 1 base from V and 0 bases from J, the junction contained 6 bases not matched to a gene. This CDR3 reads CAWSGQGARSSYEQYF. The CDR3 DNA reads as TGTGCCTGGAGTGGACAGGGGGCAAGGAGCTCCTACGAGCAGTACTTC.